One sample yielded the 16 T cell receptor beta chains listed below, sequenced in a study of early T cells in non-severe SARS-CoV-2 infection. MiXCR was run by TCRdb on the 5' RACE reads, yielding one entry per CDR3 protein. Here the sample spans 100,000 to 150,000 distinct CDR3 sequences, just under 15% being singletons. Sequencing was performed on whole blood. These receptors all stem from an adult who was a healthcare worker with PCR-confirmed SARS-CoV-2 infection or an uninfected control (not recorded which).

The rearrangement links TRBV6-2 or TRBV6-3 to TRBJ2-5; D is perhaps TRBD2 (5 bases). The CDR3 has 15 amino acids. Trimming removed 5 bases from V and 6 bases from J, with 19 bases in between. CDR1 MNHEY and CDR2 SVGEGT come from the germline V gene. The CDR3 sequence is CASSRVASRIQTQYF. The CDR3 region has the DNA TGTGCCAGCAGTCGGGTAGCGTCTCGGATTCAGACCCAGTACTTC.

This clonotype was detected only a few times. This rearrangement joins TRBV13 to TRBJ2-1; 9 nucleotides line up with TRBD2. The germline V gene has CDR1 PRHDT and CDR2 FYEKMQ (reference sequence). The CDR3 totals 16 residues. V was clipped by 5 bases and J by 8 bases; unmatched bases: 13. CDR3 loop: CASSSERGVRVDEQFF. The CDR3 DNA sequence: TGTGCCAGCAGCAGCGAGCGGGGGGTACGTGTAGATGAGCAGTTCTTC.

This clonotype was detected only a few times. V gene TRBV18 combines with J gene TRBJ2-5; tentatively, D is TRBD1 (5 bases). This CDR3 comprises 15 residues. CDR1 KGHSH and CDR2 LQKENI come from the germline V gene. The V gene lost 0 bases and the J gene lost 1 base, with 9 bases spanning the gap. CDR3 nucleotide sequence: TGTGCCAGCTCACCACCGGGGCGAATCCAAGAGACCCAGTACTTC. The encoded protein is CASSPPGRIQETQYF.

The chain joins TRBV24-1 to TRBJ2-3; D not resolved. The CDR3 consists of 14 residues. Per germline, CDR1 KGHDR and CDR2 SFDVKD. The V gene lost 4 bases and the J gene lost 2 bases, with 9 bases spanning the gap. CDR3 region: CATSESRSTDTQYF. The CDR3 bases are TGTGCCACCAGTGAGTCCAGGTCCACAGATACGCAGTATTTT.

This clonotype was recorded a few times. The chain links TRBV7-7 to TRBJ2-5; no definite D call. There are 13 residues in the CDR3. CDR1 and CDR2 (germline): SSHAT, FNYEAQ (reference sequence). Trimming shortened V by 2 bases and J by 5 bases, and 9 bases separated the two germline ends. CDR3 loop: CASSLYSDETQYF. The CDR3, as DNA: TGTGCCAGCAGCTTATATTCCGATGAGACCCAGTACTTC.

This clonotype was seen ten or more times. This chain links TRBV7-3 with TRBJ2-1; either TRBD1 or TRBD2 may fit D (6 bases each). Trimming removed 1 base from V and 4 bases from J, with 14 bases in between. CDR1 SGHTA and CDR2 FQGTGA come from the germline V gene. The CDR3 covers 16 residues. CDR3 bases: TGTGCCAGCAGCTTAAGGAGGGGGGACTCTTACAATGAGCAGTTCTTC. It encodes CASSLRRGDSYNEQFF.

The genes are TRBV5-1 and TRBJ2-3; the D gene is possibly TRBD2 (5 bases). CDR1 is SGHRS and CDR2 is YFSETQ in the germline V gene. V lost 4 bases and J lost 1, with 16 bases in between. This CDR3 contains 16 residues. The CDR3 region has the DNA TGCGCCAGCAGCGCCGGGATTCTCGAGGGCACAGATACGCAGTATTTT. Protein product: CASSAGILEGTDTQYF.

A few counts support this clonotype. CDR3 coding DNA: TGCAGCGTTGAAGGAACGCTATACGTAGGACTAGCGGGCCTCTCCTACGAGCAGTACTTC. Translation: CSVEGTLYVGLAGLSYEQYF. V is TRBV29-1 and J is TRBJ2-7; the match to TRBD2 covers 11 bases. This CDR3 has 20 amino acids. Looked up from germline, CDR1 is SQVTM and CDR2 is ANQGSEA. Trimming at V came to 1 base and at J to 0 bases, leaving 17 bases not matched to a gene.

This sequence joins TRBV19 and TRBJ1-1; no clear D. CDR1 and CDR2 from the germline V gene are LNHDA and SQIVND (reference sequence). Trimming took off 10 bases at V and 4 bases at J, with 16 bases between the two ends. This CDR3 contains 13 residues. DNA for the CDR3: TGTGCCACCGGCGACCTTTTGAGCACTGAAGCTTTCTTT. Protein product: CATGDLLSTEAFF.

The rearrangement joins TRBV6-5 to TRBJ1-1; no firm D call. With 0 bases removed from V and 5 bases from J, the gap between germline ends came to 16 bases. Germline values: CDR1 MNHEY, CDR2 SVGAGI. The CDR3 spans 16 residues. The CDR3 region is CASSYSGIPQGTEAFF. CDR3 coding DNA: TGTGCCAGCAGTTACTCCGGTATACCTCAAGGGACTGAAGCTTTCTTT.

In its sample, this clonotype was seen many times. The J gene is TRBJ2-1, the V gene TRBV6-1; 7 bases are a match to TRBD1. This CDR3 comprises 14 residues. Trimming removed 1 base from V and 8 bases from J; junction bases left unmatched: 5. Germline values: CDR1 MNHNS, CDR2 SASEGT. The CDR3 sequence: CASSEVQGVHEQFF. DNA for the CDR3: TGTGCCAGCAGTGAAGTGCAGGGGGTCCATGAGCAGTTCTTC.

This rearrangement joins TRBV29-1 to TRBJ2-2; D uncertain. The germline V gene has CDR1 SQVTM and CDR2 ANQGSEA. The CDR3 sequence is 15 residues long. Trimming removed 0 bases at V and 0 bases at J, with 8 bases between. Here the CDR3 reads CSVEEGIANTGELFF. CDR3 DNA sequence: TGCAGCGTTGAAGAGGGAATCGCGAACACCGGGGAGCTGTTTTTT.

The CDR3 reads CASSLDSSGANVLTF. DNA for the CDR3: TGTGCCAGCAGTCTGGACAGCTCCGGGGCCAACGTCCTGACTTTC. This chain uses TRBV6-5 with TRBJ2-6, with D possibly matching TRBD1 (6 bases). Germline V gene data show CDR1 as MNHEY and CDR2 as SVGAGI. The ends were cut back, 5 bases at V and 4 bases at J, with 12 bases in the middle. CDR3 length: 15 residues.

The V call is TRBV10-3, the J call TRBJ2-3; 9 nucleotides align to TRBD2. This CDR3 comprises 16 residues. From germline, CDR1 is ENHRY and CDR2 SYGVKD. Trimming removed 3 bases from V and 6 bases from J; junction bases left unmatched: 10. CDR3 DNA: TGTGCCATCAGTGATGAGAAAGCGGGGGGCCGCGATACGCAGTATTTT. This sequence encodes CAISDEKAGGRDTQYF.

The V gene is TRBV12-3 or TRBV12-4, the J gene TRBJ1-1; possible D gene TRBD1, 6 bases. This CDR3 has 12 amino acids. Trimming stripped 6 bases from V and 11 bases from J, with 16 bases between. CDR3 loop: CASSLIGGPAFF. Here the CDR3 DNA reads TGTGCCAGCAGCCTCATCGGGGGCCCTGCTTTCTTT.

DNA for the CDR3: TGTGCCAGCAGCCCCGGGACAGGGGGTAAAAATGAGCAGTTCTTC. It codes for CASSPGTGGKNEQFF. The chain couples TRBV7-7 to TRBJ2-1, with 11 bases matching TRBD1. With V trimmed by 5 bases and J by 7 bases, 7 bases remained unmatched. Germline loops: CDR1 SSHAT, CDR2 FNYEAQ (reference sequence). CDR3 length: 15 amino acids.